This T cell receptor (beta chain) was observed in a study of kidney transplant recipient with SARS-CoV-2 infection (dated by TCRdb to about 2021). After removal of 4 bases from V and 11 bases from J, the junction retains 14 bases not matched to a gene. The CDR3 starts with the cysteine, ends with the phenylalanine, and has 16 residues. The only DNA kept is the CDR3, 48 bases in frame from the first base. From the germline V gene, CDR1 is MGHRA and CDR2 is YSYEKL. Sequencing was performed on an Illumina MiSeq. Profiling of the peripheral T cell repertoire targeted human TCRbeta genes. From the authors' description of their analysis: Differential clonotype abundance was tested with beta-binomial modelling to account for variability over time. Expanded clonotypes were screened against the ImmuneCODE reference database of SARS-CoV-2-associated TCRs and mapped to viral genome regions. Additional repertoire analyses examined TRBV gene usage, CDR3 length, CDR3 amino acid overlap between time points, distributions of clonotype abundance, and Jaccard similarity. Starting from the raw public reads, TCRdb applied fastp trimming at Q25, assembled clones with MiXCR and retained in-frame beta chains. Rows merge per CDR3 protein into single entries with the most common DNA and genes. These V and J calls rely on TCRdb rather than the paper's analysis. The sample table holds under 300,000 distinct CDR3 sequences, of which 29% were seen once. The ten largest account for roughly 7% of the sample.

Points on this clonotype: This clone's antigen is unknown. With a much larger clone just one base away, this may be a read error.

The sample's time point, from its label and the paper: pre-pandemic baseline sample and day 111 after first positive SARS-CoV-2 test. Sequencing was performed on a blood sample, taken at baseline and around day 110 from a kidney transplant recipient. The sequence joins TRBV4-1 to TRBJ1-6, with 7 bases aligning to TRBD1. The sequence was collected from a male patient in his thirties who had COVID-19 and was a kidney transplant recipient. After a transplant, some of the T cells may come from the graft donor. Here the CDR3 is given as CASSPLTGKNGPPLHF. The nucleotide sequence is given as TGCGCCAGCAGCCCTTTGACAGGGAAAAATGGACCACCCCTCCACTTT.